The next 21 T cell receptor beta chains were all read from a single sample in a study of blood T cell repertoires in COVID-19. The protocol was immunoSEQ multiplex PCR, while the TCRdb copy is restricted to in-frame clones and leaves out a portion. The table has about 96,000 clones, approximately 84% seen once; the top ten hold around a sixth. The sequenced material came from peripheral blood. These TCRs come from a woman in her fifties or sixties with acute or convalescent COVID-19.

J is TRBJ1-4 and V is TRBV18; possibly TRBD1 for D (6 bases). This CDR3 is 16 amino acids long. CDR1 and CDR2 from the germline V gene are KGHSH and LQKENI. V shed 0 bases and J shed 5 bases, with 13 bases lying between them. The CDR3, as DNA: TGTGCCAGCTCACCACCGGGTATCAGGGGCAATGAAAAACTGTTTTTT. Residues: CASSPPGIRGNEKLFF.

This chain uses TRBV6-1 with TRBJ2-5; TRBD2 aligns across 12 bases. Trimming at V came to 2 bases and at J to 5 bases, leaving 9 bases not matched to a gene. The CDR3 sequence is 17 residues long. Germline V gives CDR1 MNHNS, CDR2 SASEGT. The CDR3 region has the DNA TGTGCCAGCAGTGAATTGCCTAGCGGGGGGGCAAGGGAGACCCAGTACTTC. The encoded protein is CASSELPSGGARETQYF.

In DNA, the CDR3 is TGTGCCAGCAGCTTGGCCGTCAGGGCTGGAAACACCATATATTTT. Translation: CASSLAVRAGNTIYF. The V gene is TRBV5-6, the J gene TRBJ1-3, with D perhaps TRBD1 (5 bases). Germline values: CDR1 SGHDT, CDR2 YYEEEE. The length of the CDR3 is 15 residues. The V end was cut by 0 bases, the J end by 2 bases, with 9 bases between.

J is TRBJ1-2 and V is TRBV14; 9 bases line up with TRBD1. This CDR3 comprises 14 residues. Germline V lookup: CDR1 SGHDN, CDR2 FVKESK. V shed 3 bases, J shed 8 bases, and the junction held 7 bases outside the gene matches. Written as DNA, the CDR3 is TGTGCCAGCAGCCACCTGGGACAGGGAAGCGGCTACACCTTC. This sequence encodes CASSHLGQGSGYTF.

This clone came up many times. The gene calls are TRBV9 and TRBJ2-2; TRBD1 is a possible D gene (5 bases). CDR3 length: 16 amino acids. The V gene's germline CDR1 is SGDLS and CDR2 YYNGEE. The ends were cut back, 4 bases at V and 4 bases at J, with 17 bases in the middle. CDR3 region: CASSPTGLDLTGELFF. In DNA, the CDR3 is TGTGCCAGCAGCCCCACAGGATTGGACCTCACCGGGGAGCTGTTTTTT.

This chain connects TRBV2 to TRBJ1-5; D possibly corresponds to TRBD1 (5 bases). The CDR3 sequence is 15 residues long. Germline V gene lookup returns CDR1 SNHLY and CDR2 FYNNEI. Trimming removed 4 bases at V and 3 bases at J, with 13 bases between. CDR3 sequence: CASSVEGGVNQPQHF. CDR3 DNA sequence: TGTGCCAGCAGTGTCGAGGGAGGGGTCAATCAGCCCCAGCATTTT.

This clone was recorded only once. The rearrangement uses TRBV7-2 and TRBJ1-2; D uncertain. Trimming pared 3 bases from V and 7 bases from J, leaving 21 bases between. This CDR3 is built from 16 residues. The germline V gene has CDR1 SGHTA and CDR2 FQGNSA. CDR3 protein: CASSFQAPIGRGGYTF. The CDR3 nucleotides are TGTGCCAGCAGCTTTCAGGCACCGATCGGACGGGGTGGCTACACCTTC.

This clone appeared a few times. This chain joins TRBV7-2 and TRBJ2-1; tentatively, D is TRBD1 (5 bases). This CDR3 has 14 residues. The V and J ends lost 1 base and 7 bases respectively, with 11 bases between them. Germline assignment: CDR1 SGHTA and CDR2 FQGNSA. The CDR3 protein is CASSLGGFYNEQFF. In DNA, the CDR3 is TGTGCCAGCAGCTTAGGGGGCTTTTATAATGAGCAGTTCTTC. Drawing the rest from reference TRBV7-2 and TRBJ2-1, the complete variable domain is GAGVSQSPSNKVTEKGKDVELRCDPISGHTALYWYRQSLGQGLEFLIYFQGNSAPDKSGLPSDRFSAERTGGSVSTLTIQRTQQEDSAVYLCASSLGGFYNEQFFGPGTRLTVL.

As concerns this clone: Different DNA sequences within this sample yield the same CDR3. The chain is built from TRBV2 and TRBJ1-6; D may be TRBD1 (5 bases). The V gene's germline CDR1 is SNHLY and CDR2 FYNNEI. This CDR3 region has 14 residues. The germline V and J ends were trimmed by 3 bases and 6 bases, with 9 bases remaining between them. The chain's CDR3 is CASSEGRVNSPLHF. In DNA form, the CDR3 reads TGTGCCAGCAGTGAGGGCAGGGTTAATTCACCCCTCCACTTT.

V and J are TRBV2 and TRBJ2-2; maybe TRBD1 (5 bases). Per the germline V gene, CDR1 is SNHLY and CDR2 is FYNNEI. With 2 bases removed from V and 4 bases from J, the gap between germline ends came to 14 bases. The CDR3 spans 16 residues. CDR3 protein: CASSERTGHVTGELFF. The CDR3 DNA follows: TGTGCCAGCAGTGAAAGAACAGGTCACGTCACCGGGGAGCTGTTTTTT.

The rearrangement uses TRBV5-1 and TRBJ1-5; tentative D call: TRBD1 (5 bases). Germline V gene lookup returns CDR1 SGHRS and CDR2 YFSETQ. CDR3 length: 16 amino acids. The V and J ends lost 3 bases and 2 bases respectively, with 15 bases between them. CDR3 DNA sequence: TGCGCCAGCAGCTCCGGGATGGGGGGAGGCAATCAGCCCCAGCATTTT. Translated: CASSSGMGGGNQPQHF. Variable domain in full (rest from reference TRBV5-1 and TRBJ1-5): KAGVTQTPRYLIKTRGQQVTLSCSPISGHRSVSWYQQTPGQGLQFLFEYFSETQRNKGNFPGRFSGRQFSNSRSEMNVSTLELGDSALYLCASSSGMGGGNQPQHFGDGTRLSIL.

CDR3 sequence: CASSHGTGSSYEQYF. For the CDR3, the DNA is TGTGCCAGCAGCCACGGGACAGGGAGTTCCTACGAGCAGTACTTC. The chain is built from TRBV3-1 (or the pseudogene TRBV3-2) and TRBJ2-7, with 9 bases aligning to TRBD1. CDR3 length: 15 amino acids. The V and J ends lost 3 bases and 1 base, in that order; junction bases with no gene match: 4. Germline CDR1 LGHDT, CDR2 YNNKEL (reference sequence).

The table lists this clone with a count of one. V gene TRBV30 combines with J gene TRBJ1-1; D gene uncertain. The V gene lost 2 bases and the J gene lost 2 bases, with 9 bases spanning the gap. The germline V gene has CDR1 GTSNPN and CDR2 SVGIG (reference sequence). The CDR3 contains 13 residues. For the CDR3, the DNA is TGTGCCTGGAGTTCTTTGTCCAACACTGAAGCTTTCTTT. This gives the protein CAWSSLSNTEAFF.

The chain couples TRBV5-1 to TRBJ1-1, with 8 bases lining up with TRBD1. V lost 4 bases and J lost 1; bases outside the gene matches: 9. CDR1 is SGHRS, CDR2 YFSETQ, per germline. This CDR3 has 16 amino acids. The CDR3 region is CASSIQATGGNTEAFF. The CDR3, as DNA: TGCGCCAGCAGCATTCAGGCCACAGGGGGGAACACTGAAGCTTTCTTT.

V and J are TRBV28 and TRBJ2-7; D uncertain. Trimming removed 3 bases from V and 3 bases from J, with 9 bases in between. The CDR3 is 13 residues long. The V gene's germline CDR1 is MDHEN and CDR2 SYDVKM. Here the CDR3 reads CASSFANYYEQYF. In nucleotides, the CDR3 is TGTGCCAGCAGTTTCGCAAACTACTACGAGCAGTACTTC.

V is TRBV28 and J is TRBJ2-3, with a possible D match to TRBD2 (5 bases). Germline V CDR1 and CDR2: MDHEN, SYDVKM. V shed 2 bases and J shed 2 bases, with 11 bases lying between them. The length of the CDR3 is 15 residues. CDR3 in DNA: TGTGCCAGCAGTTTAGACAAAGCGGCCACAGATACGCAGTATTTT. This translates into CASSLDKAATDTQYF.

This clone was seen a handful of times. Its ends do not fully match the called genes, so a read error is possible. The chain employs TRBV13 and TRBJ2-5, with TRBD2 identical over 11 bases. Germline V gene sequence: CDR1 PRHDT, CDR2 FYEKMQ (reference sequence). The CDR3 length is 15 residues. Here the CDR3 DNA reads TGTGCCAGCAGTTTAGGACTAGCGGGTGCAGAGACCCAGTACTTC. It is translated as CASSLGLAGAETQYF.

The chain has TRBV4-1 and TRBJ1-2, with TRBD1 matching 8 bases. The V segment lost 5 bases and the J segment 5 bases; nucleotides outside the gene matches: 10. This CDR3 spans 15 amino acids. CDR1 is MGHRA and CDR2 is YSYEKL in the germline V gene. CDR3 sequence reads: CASSYSGTGQYGYTF. For the CDR3, the DNA is TGCGCCAGCAGCTACTCCGGGACAGGCCAATATGGCTACACCTTC.

The rearrangement joins TRBV6-2 or TRBV6-3 to TRBJ1-3; TRBD1 matches at 7 bases. Trimming cost V 2 bases and J 2 bases; bases outside gene matches: 3. Germline V lookup: CDR1 MNHEY, CDR2 SVGEGT. The CDR3 totals 15 residues. This CDR3 is CASSYRQGTGNTIYF. CDR3 sequence (DNA): TGTGCCAGCAGTTACCGACAGGGAACTGGAAACACCATATATTTT.

The gene calls are TRBV6-2 or TRBV6-3 and TRBJ1-1; 9 bases agree with TRBD1. V gave up 6 bases and J gave up 4 bases; unmatched junction bases: 9. In germline, CDR1 is MNHEY, CDR2 SVGEGT. The CDR3 has 15 residues. The CDR3: CASSSPGQGSTEAFF. CDR3 coding DNA: TGTGCCAGCAGCTCCCCGGGACAGGGAAGCACTGAAGCTTTCTTT.

The CDR3 protein is CASSPGTGYNEKLFF. DNA for the CDR3: TGTGCCAGCAGCCCTGGGACAGGGTATAATGAAAAACTGTTTTTT. This chain uses TRBV3-1 (or the pseudogene TRBV3-2) with TRBJ1-4; TRBD1 matches at 9 bases. Trimming removed 4 bases from V and 4 bases from J; junction bases left unmatched: 4. This CDR3 is built from 15 residues. Looked up from germline, CDR1 is LGHDT and CDR2 is YNNKEL (reference sequence).